The 17 T cell receptor beta chains below were found in one sample sequenced in a study of blood T cell repertoires in COVID-19. This table comes from immunoSEQ multiplex PCR, and its TCRdb copy is limited to in-frame clones, with some not included. Of around 160,000 clones listed, 80% to 90% are singletons. The source material was peripheral blood. Receptors were obtained from a human donor with acute or convalescent COVID-19. The donor label of this sample is uncertain.

The V call is TRBV7-7, the J call TRBJ2-3; TRBD1 matches 7 bases. Germline V gene lookup returns CDR1 SSHAT and CDR2 FNYEAQ (reference sequence). Trimming removed 3 bases from V and 3 bases from J; junction bases left unmatched: 6. CDR3 length: 15 amino acids. The CDR3 is CASSLTGLETDTQYF. For the CDR3, the DNA is TGTGCCAGCAGCTTGACAGGGTTGGAAACAGATACGCAGTATTTT.

This clone appeared once. The V call is TRBV18, the J call TRBJ2-3, with 11 bases lining up with TRBD2. V trimming: 3 bases; J trimming: 1 base; junction bases outside the gene matches: 6. The CDR3 runs to 17 residues. CDR1 and CDR2 from the germline V gene are KGHSH and LQKENI. CDR3 region: CASSPLAGGPGTDTQYF. Written as DNA, the CDR3 is TGTGCCAGCTCACCCTTAGCGGGGGGGCCCGGCACAGATACGCAGTATTTT.

The chain carries TRBV2 and TRBJ2-1; D is unresolved. The CDR3 covers 13 residues. Germline CDR1 is SNHLY and CDR2 is FYNNEI. With 4 bases removed from V and 2 bases from J, the gap between germline ends came to 6 bases. In DNA, the CDR3 is TGTGCCAGCAGTGGCGATACCTACAATGAGCAGTTCTTC. Protein: CASSGDTYNEQFF.

The chain is built from TRBV24-1 and TRBJ1-5; TRBD1 matches at 7 bases. Per germline, CDR1 KGHDR and CDR2 SFDVKD. There are 13 residues in the CDR3. The V segment lost 3 bases and the J segment 12 bases; nucleotides outside the gene matches: 7. The CDR3 loop reads CATSDAGQIHQHF. Written as DNA, the CDR3 is TGTGCCACCAGTGATGCGGGACAGATCCACCAGCATTTT.

The chain has TRBV6-5 and TRBJ1-1; D ambiguous. V lost 6 bases to trimming and J lost 0 bases, with 14 bases between them. In germline, CDR1 is MNHEY, CDR2 SVGAGI. The CDR3 loop spans 15 amino acids. CDR3 loop: CASSSRGSMNTEAFF. In DNA, the CDR3 is TGTGCCAGCAGCTCTCGCGGAAGCATGAACACTGAAGCTTTCTTT.

This chain links TRBV12-3 or TRBV12-4 with TRBJ1-5; D gene ambiguous. CDR3 length: 12 amino acids. Trimming removed 4 bases at V and 3 bases at J, with 4 bases between. Written as DNA, the CDR3 is TGTGCCAGCAGTTCTACCAATCAGCCCCAGCATTTT. It yields the protein CASSSTNQPQHF.

The J gene is TRBJ2-6, the V gene TRBV6-1; D might be TRBD1 (6 bases). The ends were cut back, 3 bases at V and 2 bases at J, with 8 bases in the middle. In germline, CDR1 is MNHNS, CDR2 SASEGT. CDR3 length equals 15 residues. CDR3 loop: CASSDAGAGANVLTF. CDR3 sequence (DNA): TGTGCCAGCAGTGATGCAGGGGCTGGGGCCAACGTCCTGACTTTC.

The chain joins TRBV18 to TRBJ1-2; D unresolved. The V end lost 3 bases, the J end lost 4 bases, and 15 bases lay between the germline ends. There are 15 residues in the CDR3. The germline gives CDR1 KGHSH, CDR2 LQKENI. CDR3 loop: CASSPESYGSYGYTF. CDR3 DNA sequence: TGTGCCAGCTCACCCGAATCGTATGGGAGCTATGGCTACACCTTC.

This chain joins TRBV6-5 and TRBJ1-2, with D perhaps TRBD1 (6 bases). This CDR3 is 11 amino acids long. Trimming stripped 8 bases from V and 6 bases from J, with 10 bases between. Germline V gene data show CDR1 as MNHEY and CDR2 as SVGAGI. The CDR3 DNA reads as TGTGCCAGCCGAGGGGGACATGGCTACACCTTC. Encoded protein: CASRGGHGYTF.

The V gene is TRBV4-1, the J gene TRBJ1-3, with a tentative D call TRBD1 (5 bases). Trimming cost V 0 bases and J 0 bases, with 15 bases left between them. The CDR3 runs 18 residues. Germline V gene data show CDR1 as MGHRA and CDR2 as YSYEKL. CDR3: CASSQEREQVLSGNTIYF. In DNA form, the CDR3 reads TGCGCCAGCAGCCAAGAAAGGGAACAGGTCCTCTCTGGAAACACCATATATTTT.

The rearrangement uses TRBV3-1 (or the pseudogene TRBV3-2) and TRBJ2-2, with D maybe TRBD1 (5 bases). Germline CDR1 reads LGHDT; CDR2 reads YNNKEL (reference sequence). The V end lost 4 bases, the J end lost 3 bases, and 9 bases lay between the germline ends. The CDR3 is 14 residues long. Here the CDR3 reads CASSRLGDTGELFF. DNA of the CDR3: TGTGCCAGCAGCCGCCTAGGGGACACCGGGGAGCTGTTTTTT.

A single count supports this clone. The V gene is TRBV6-5, the J gene TRBJ2-1; 9 bases fit TRBD1. The CDR3 contains 15 residues. Germline V CDR1 and CDR2: MNHEY, SVGAGI. Trimming cost V 6 bases and J 1 base; bases outside gene matches: 4. The CDR3 bases are TGTGCCAGCAGGCGGACAGGGGTTTCCTACAATGAGCAGTTCTTC. This gives the protein CASRRTGVSYNEQFF.

The chain uses TRBV3-1 (or the pseudogene TRBV3-2) and TRBJ2-5; tentatively, D is TRBD1 (6 bases). CDR1 LGHDT and CDR2 YNNKEL come from the germline V gene (reference sequence). The CDR3 spans 15 residues. Trimming took off 0 bases at V and 2 bases at J, with 10 bases between the two ends. This CDR3 reads CASSQDLGQQETQYF. Here the CDR3 DNA reads TGTGCCAGCAGCCAAGATCTCGGACAGCAAGAGACCCAGTACTTC.

This clone was found once. V gene TRBV27 combines with J gene TRBJ1-2, with 10 bases matching TRBD1. This CDR3 has 14 residues. The germline V gene encodes CDR1 MNHEY and CDR2 SMNVEV (reference sequence). Germline trimming cut 6 bases from V and 3 bases from J; bases unmatched to any gene: 4. The CDR3 is CASRWTGGDYGYTF. The CDR3 DNA sequence: TGTGCCAGCAGGTGGACAGGGGGAGACTATGGCTACACCTTC.

The chain combines TRBV4-1 with TRBJ2-7, with 10 bases that match TRBD2. The trim removed 6 bases at V and 2 bases at J, leaving 4 bases unmatched. Germline assignment: CDR1 MGHRA and CDR2 YSYEKL. The CDR3 is 14 residues long. The CDR3 sequence is CASSVAGGPYEQYF. The CDR3 DNA is TGCGCCAGCAGTGTAGCGGGGGGTCCCTACGAGCAGTACTTC.

The chain combines TRBV18 with TRBJ1-4; no clear D gene. This CDR3 contains 13 residues. The germline V gene has CDR1 KGHSH and CDR2 LQKENI. V lost 0 bases and J 6 bases, leaving 5 bases between the germline ends. The CDR3 spells CASSPPTYEKLFF. CDR3 bases: TGTGCCAGCTCACCACCGACTTATGAAAAACTGTTTTTT.

The rearrangement joins TRBV19 to TRBJ2-4, with D perhaps TRBD2 (6 bases). Germline-derived CDR1 and CDR2 are LNHDA and SQIVND (reference sequence). V was trimmed by 3 bases and J by 8 bases, leaving 14 bases between them. The CDR3 spans 14 residues. CDR3 nucleotides: TGTGCCAGTAGTATGGGCGGGACCAGGGACATTCAGTACTTC. Translating it yields CASSMGGTRDIQYF.